These T cell receptor beta chains were read from a single sample in a study of identifying expanded T cells in peripheral blood. Produced via immunoSEQ multiplex PCR; TCRdb's table is partial and in-frame only. The table shows under 95,000 clones, with 75% to 90% occurring only once. The specimen was blood. These receptors came from a person aged 18 to 75 in good health. The CDR3 runs from the conserved cysteine through the conserved F or W. Fields, in order: clone size, V gene, D gene, J gene, CDR3 protein, CDR3 DNA. The D gene is left open where the match is weak. Clone size is given for some rows only: seen once, a few or many times, or a class if the clone is expanded.

-,TRBV5-1,TRBD1,TRBJ1-1,CASSDQGAGTEAFF,TGCGCCAGCAGCGACCAGGGGGCGGGAACTGAAGCTTTCTTT
-,TRBV4-2,-,TRBJ2-3,CASRFSDTQYF,TGTGCCAGCAGATTCTCAGATACGCAGTATTTT
-,TRBV5-4,TRBD2,TRBJ2-1,CASSPPSGGSYNEQFF,TGTGCCAGCAGCCCCCCTAGCGGGGGCTCCTACAATGAGCAGTTCTTC
-,TRBV5-6,-,TRBJ2-3,CASSSHGADTQYF,TGTGCCAGCAGCTCGCACGGAGCAGATACGCAGTATTTT
-,TRBV19,TRBD1,TRBJ2-2,CASNRDRDWGTGELFF,TGTGCCTCGAACCGGGACAGGGATTGGGGCACCGGGGAGCTGTTTTTT
-,TRBV4-3,TRBD1,TRBJ1-1,CASSQRTGGDTEAFF,TGCGCCAGCAGCCAAAGGACAGGGGGGGACACTGAAGCTTTCTTT
-,TRBV19,TRBD2,TRBJ2-2,CASSPSGGAAGGELFF,TGTGCCAGTAGTCCTAGCGGGGGGGCCGCGGGCGGGGAGCTGTTTTTT
-,TRBV9,-,TRBJ2-3,CASSVDPTDTQYF,TGTGCCAGCAGCGTAGATCCCACAGATACGCAGTATTTT
-,TRBV29-1,-,TRBJ2-2,CSVGNWGSAGTGELFF,TGCAGCGTCGGGAATTGGGGGAGCGCCGGCACCGGGGAGCTGTTTTTT
-,TRBV5-1,-,TRBJ2-2,CASSLTRGDTGELFF,TGCGCCAGCAGCTTGACCAGGGGAGACACCGGGGAGCTGTTTTTT
few,TRBV5-4,-,TRBJ1-6,CASSLGTVYNSPLHF,TGTGCCAGCAGCTTGGGGACAGTCTATAATTCACCCCTCCACTTT
-,TRBV5-4,-,TRBJ1-3,CASSTDVTGGGNTIYF,TGTGCCAGCAGCACGGATGTGACGGGAGGTGGAAACACCATATATTTT
-,TRBV7-9,-,TRBJ2-7,CASSLRRESYEQYF,TGTGCCAGCAGCTTGAGGCGGGAAAGCTACGAGCAGTACTTC
-,TRBV28,-,TRBJ2-3,CASSFASGTDTQYF,TGTGCCAGCAGTTTTGCCAGCGGCACAGATACGCAGTATTTT
-,TRBV5-4,-,TRBJ2-3,CASSHAPQGGTDTQYF,TGTGCCAGCAGCCATGCCCCTCAGGGCGGCACAGATACGCAGTATTTT